One and the same sample provided the 11 T cell receptor beta chains below, sequenced in a study of Ad26.COV2.S vaccination and SARS-CoV-2 variants. As to treatment: some 19 received Ad26.COV2.S at low or high dose, single or two shots; about five received placebo; per-sample allocation not given. Sampling took place 63 days after the first vaccine or placebo injection. Data came from immunoSEQ multiplex PCR; TCRdb stores just in-frame clones and leaves some out. The table has fewer than 800,000 clones, about 89% seen once. The source was peripheral blood, collected in a trial of Ad26.COV2.S vaccine versus placebo. The receptors were sampled from a person between 18 and 60 years old who received the Ad26.COV2.S COVID-19 vaccine or a placebo.

The V gene is TRBV2, the J gene TRBJ2-2, with D perhaps TRBD2 (6 bases). The V and J ends lost 2 bases and 4 bases respectively, with 11 bases between them. Looked up from germline, CDR1 is SNHLY and CDR2 is FYNNEI. This CDR3 is 15 amino acids long. This CDR3 reads CASSELAGFTGELFF. The CDR3 DNA reads TGTGCCAGCAGTGAATTGGCGGGGTTCACCGGGGAGCTGTTTTTT.

For this clone: The sample contains more than one DNA sequence encoding this CDR3. The gene calls are TRBV3-1 (or the pseudogene TRBV3-2) and TRBJ2-7; 14 bases are a match to TRBD2. The junction had 3 bases not matched to a gene; V was cut back by 4 bases and J by 4 bases. The CDR3 has 15 residues. The germline V gene has CDR1 LGHDT and CDR2 YNNKEL (reference sequence). This CDR3 is CASSPGLAGVYEQYF. The CDR3 nucleotides read TGTGCCAGCAGCCCGGGACTAGCGGGAGTGTACGAGCAGTACTTC.

This chain links TRBV18 with TRBJ1-1, with 8 bases matching TRBD1. Germline trimming cut 5 bases from V and 5 bases from J; bases unmatched to any gene: 13. Germline-derived CDR1 and CDR2 are KGHSH and LQKENI. The CDR3 is made up of 16 amino acids. In DNA, the CDR3 is TGTGCCAGCTCAGTCCAAGGGGACAGGTGGGGGACTGAAGCTTTCTTT. It translates to CASSVQGDRWGTEAFF. Full variable domain (outside the CDR3, taken from reference TRBV18 and TRBJ1-1): NAGVMQNPRHLVRRRGQEARLRCSPMKGHSHVYWYRQLPEEGLKFMVYLQKENIIDESGMPKERFSAEFPKEGPSILRIQQVVRGDSAAYFCASSVQGDRWGTEAFFGQGTRLTVV.

A few counts support this clone. This chain joins TRBV5-1 and TRBJ2-2; D not resolved. Germline CDR1 and CDR2: SGHRS and YFSETQ. V was cut by 3 bases and J by 2 bases, with 11 bases left in between. This CDR3 comprises 15 residues. The DNA for the CDR3 is TGCGCCAGCAGCTCAGGACGGTTAAACACCGGGGAGCTGTTTTTT. The encoded protein is CASSSGRLNTGELFF.

The rearrangement links TRBV10-3 to TRBJ2-1; D remains unclear. The CDR3 contains 13 residues. The germline gives CDR1 ENHRY, CDR2 SYGVKD. Trimming removed 4 bases at V and 8 bases at J, with 12 bases between. CDR3 residues: CAISGRSGDEQFF. CDR3 sequence (DNA): TGTGCCATCAGTGGGCGAAGTGGGGATGAGCAGTTCTTC.

This chain uses TRBV5-4 with TRBJ1-6; D is ambiguous. This CDR3 comprises 15 residues. Looked up from germline, CDR1 is SGHNT and CDR2 is YYREEE (reference sequence). V gave up 3 bases and J gave up 7 bases, with 14 bases separating them. In DNA, the CDR3 is TGTGCCAGCAGCTCGCGGCCCTCCGGGAATTCACCCCTCCACTTT. Translating gives CASSSRPSGNSPLHF.

The rearrangement joins TRBV19 to TRBJ1-1; D may be TRBD1 (6 bases). CDR1 is LNHDA and CDR2 is SQIVND in the germline V gene (reference sequence). This CDR3 is 14 amino acids long. V lost 5 bases and J lost 4, with 14 bases in between. The CDR3 DNA reads as TGTGCCAGTAGTCCTCGACAGGCCGTCACTGAAGCTTTCTTT. This codes for CASSPRQAVTEAFF.

V is TRBV10-3 and J is TRBJ2-1; TRBD1 agrees at 7 bases. The CDR3 runs 15 residues. CDR1 and CDR2 from the germline V gene are ENHRY and SYGVKD. With V trimmed by 0 bases and J by 3 bases, 2 bases remained unmatched. CDR3: CAISESGQFYNEQFF. CDR3 coding DNA: TGTGCCATCAGTGAGTCGGGACAGTTCTACAATGAGCAGTTCTTC.

The chain joins TRBV12-3 or TRBV12-4 to TRBJ1-1; D ambiguous. V lost 6 bases, J lost 0 bases, and 8 bases lay in between. The CDR3 has 13 amino acids. The CDR3 region has the DNA TGTGCCAGCAGCGTGGGGTTGAACACTGAAGCTTTCTTT. It specifies CASSVGLNTEAFF.

Concerning this clone: The sample has other DNA sequences that encode this CDR3 too. The chain employs TRBV12-3 or TRBV12-4 and TRBJ2-5; D is unclear. V was trimmed by 1 base and J by 5 bases, leaving 5 bases between them. The CDR3 extends over 12 amino acids. The CDR3 DNA follows: TGTGCCAGCAGTTTAGTGGGCGAGACCCAGTACTTC. It specifies CASSLVGETQYF.

The rearrangement uses TRBV6-2 or TRBV6-3 and TRBJ2-1; D uncertain. Germline V gene data show CDR1 as MNHEY and CDR2 as SVGEGT. V was shortened by 0 bases and J by 0 bases, with 6 bases between the two germline ends. This CDR3 region has 15 residues. The CDR3, as DNA: TGTGCCAGCAGTTACTCCCCACACTCCTACAATGAGCAGTTCTTC. This encodes CASSYSPHSYNEQFF.